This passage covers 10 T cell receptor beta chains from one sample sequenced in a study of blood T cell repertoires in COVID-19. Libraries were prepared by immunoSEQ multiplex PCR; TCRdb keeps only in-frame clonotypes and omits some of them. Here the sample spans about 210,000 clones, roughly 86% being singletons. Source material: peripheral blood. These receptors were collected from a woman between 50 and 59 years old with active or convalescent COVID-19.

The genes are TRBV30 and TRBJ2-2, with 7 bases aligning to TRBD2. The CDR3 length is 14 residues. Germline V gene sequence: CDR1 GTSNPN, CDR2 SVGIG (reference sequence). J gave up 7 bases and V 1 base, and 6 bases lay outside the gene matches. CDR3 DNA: TGTGCCTGGAGTGGGCTAGCGGACGGCGGGGAGCTGTTTTTT. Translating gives CAWSGLADGGELFF.

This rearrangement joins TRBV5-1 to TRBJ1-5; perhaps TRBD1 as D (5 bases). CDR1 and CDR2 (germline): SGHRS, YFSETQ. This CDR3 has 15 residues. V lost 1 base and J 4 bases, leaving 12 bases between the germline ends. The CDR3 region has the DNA TGCGCCAGCAGCTTGCGGAGGGGAGATAATCAGCCCCAGCATTTT. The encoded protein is CASSLRRGDNQPQHF.

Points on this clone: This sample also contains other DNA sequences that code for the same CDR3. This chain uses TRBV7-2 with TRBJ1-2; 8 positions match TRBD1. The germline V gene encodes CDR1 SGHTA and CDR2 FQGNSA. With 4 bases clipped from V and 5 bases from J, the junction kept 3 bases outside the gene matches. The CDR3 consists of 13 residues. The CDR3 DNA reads TGTGCCAGCAGCTCAGGACAGGGTTATGGCTACACCTTC. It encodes CASSSGQGYGYTF. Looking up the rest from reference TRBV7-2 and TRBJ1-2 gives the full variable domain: GAGVSQSPSNKVTEKGKDVELRCDPISGHTALYWYRQSLGQGLEFLIYFQGNSAPDKSGLPSDRFSAERTGGSVSTLTIQRTQQEDSAVYLCASSSGQGYGYTFGSGTRLTVV.

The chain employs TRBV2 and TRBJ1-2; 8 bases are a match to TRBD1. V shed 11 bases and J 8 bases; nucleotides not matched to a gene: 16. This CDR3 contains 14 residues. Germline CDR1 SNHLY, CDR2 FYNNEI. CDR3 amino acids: CAGLGDRRDGGYTF. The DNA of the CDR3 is TGTGCCGGCCTGGGGGACAGGAGGGACGGCGGCTACACCTTC.

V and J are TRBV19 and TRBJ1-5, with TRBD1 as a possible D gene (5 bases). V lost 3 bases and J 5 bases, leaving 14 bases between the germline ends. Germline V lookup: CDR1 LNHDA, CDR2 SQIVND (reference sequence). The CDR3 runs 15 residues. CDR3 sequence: CASSIGGSIYQPQHF. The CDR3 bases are TGTGCCAGTAGTATCGGGGGGTCTATATATCAGCCCCAGCATTTT. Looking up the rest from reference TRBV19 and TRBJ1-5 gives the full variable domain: DGGITQSPKYLFRKEGQNVTLSCEQNLNHDAMYWYRQDPGQGLRLIYYSQIVNDFQKGDIAEGYSVSREKKESFPLTVTSAQKNPTAFYLCASSIGGSIYQPQHFGDGTRLSIL.

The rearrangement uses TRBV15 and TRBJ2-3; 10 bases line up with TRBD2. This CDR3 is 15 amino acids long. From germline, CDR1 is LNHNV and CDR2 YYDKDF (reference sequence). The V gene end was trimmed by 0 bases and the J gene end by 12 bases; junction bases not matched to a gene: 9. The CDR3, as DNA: TGTGCCACCAGCAGAGAGGGAGGAAGCGGGAGGGCCCAGTATTTT. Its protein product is CATSREGGSGRAQYF.

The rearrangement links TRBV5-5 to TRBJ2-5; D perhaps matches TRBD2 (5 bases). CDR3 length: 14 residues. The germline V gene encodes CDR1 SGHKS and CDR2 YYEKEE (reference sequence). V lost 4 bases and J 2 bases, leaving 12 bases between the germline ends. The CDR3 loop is CASSPGLNQETQYF. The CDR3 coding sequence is TGTGCCAGCAGCCCCGGACTTAATCAAGAGACCCAGTACTTC.

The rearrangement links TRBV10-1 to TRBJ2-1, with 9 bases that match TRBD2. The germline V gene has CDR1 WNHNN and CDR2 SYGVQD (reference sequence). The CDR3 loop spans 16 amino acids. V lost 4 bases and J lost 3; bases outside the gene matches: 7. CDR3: CASSGISGGYYNEQFF. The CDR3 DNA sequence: TGCGCCAGCAGTGGCATTAGCGGGGGCTACTACAATGAGCAGTTCTTC.

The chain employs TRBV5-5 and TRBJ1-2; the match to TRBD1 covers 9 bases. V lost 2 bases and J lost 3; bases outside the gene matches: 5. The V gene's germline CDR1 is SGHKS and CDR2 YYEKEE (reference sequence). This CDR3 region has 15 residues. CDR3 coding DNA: TGTGCCAGCAGCTTAGGGACAGGGCTTGACTATGGCTACACCTTC. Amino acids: CASSLGTGLDYGYTF.

In DNA, the CDR3 is TGTGCCAGCAGAAGGATGGGTAGCGAAAAACTGTTTTTT. Translation gives CASRRMGSEKLFF. The chain couples TRBV27 to TRBJ1-4; D is undetermined. Germline V gives CDR1 MNHEY, CDR2 SMNVEV (reference sequence). The CDR3 length is 13 residues. V was clipped by 6 bases and J by 8 bases, with 13 bases between them.